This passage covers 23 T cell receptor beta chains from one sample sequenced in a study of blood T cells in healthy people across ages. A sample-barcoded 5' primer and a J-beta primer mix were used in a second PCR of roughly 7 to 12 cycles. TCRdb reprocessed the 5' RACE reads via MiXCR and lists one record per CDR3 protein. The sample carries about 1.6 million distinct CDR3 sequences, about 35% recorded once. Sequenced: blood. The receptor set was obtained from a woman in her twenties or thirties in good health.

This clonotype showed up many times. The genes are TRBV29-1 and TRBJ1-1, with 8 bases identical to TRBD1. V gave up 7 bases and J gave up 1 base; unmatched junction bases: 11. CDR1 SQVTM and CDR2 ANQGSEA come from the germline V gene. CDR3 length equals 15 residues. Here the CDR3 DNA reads TGCAGCGCGGGACAGGCCCTAATAGAGAACACTGAAGCTTTCTTT. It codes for CSAGQALIENTEAFF.

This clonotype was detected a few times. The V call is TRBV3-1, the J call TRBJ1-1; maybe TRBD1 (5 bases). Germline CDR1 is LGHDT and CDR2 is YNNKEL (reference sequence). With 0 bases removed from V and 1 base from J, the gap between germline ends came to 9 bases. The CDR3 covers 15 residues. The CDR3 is CASSQELGTNTEAFF. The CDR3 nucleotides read TGTGCCAGCAGCCAAGAGCTTGGGACGAACACTGAAGCTTTCTTT.

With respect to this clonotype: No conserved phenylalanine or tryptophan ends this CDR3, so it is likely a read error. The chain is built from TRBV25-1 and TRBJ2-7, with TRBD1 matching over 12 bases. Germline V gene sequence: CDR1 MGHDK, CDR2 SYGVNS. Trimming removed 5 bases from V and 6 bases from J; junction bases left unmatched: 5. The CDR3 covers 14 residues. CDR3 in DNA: TGTGCCAGCAGTCGGGACAGGGGGCTATCCGAGCAGTACTGC. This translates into CASSRDRGLSEQYC.

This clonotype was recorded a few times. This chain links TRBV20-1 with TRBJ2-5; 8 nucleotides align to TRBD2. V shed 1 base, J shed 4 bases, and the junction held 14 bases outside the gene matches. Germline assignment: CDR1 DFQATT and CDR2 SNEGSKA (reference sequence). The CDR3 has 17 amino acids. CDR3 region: CSARVRGGAGVIETQYF. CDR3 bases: TGCAGTGCTAGAGTCCGGGGGGGGGCAGGAGTGATAGAGACCCAGTACTTC.

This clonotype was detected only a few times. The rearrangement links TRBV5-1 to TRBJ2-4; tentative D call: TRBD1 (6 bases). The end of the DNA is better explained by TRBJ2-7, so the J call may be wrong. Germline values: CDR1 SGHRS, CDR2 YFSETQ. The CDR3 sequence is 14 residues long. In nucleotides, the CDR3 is TGCGCCAGCAGACGCCACCGGGACAACTACGAGCAGTACTTC. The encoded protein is CASRRHRDNYEQYF.

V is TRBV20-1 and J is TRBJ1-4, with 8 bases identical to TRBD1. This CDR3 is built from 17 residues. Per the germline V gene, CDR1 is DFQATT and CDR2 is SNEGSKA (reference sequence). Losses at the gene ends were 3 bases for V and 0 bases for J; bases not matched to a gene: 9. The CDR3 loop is CSASPPGGRSTNEKLFF. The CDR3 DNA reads TGCAGTGCTAGTCCCCCAGGGGGCAGATCAACTAATGAAAAACTGTTTTTT.

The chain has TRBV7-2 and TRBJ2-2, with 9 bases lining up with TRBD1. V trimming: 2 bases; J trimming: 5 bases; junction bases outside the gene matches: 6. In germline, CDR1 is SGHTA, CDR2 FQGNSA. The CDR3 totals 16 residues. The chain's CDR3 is CASSLKTGGWTGELFF. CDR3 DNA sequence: TGTGCCAGCAGCTTAAAAACAGGGGGCTGGACCGGGGAGCTGTTTTTT.

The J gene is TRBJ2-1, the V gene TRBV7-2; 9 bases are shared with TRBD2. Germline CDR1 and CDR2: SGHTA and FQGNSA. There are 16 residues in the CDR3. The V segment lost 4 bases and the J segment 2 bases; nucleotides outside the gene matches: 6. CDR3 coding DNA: TGTGCCAGCAGCTCCGAAGCGGGGGGCACCTACAATGAGCAGTTCTTC. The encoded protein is CASSSEAGGTYNEQFF.

The CDR3 sequence is CASSKARGPRNGNEQFF. The CDR3 DNA is TGTGCCAGCAGCAAAGCAAGGGGGCCTAGGAATGGCAATGAGCAGTTCTTC. The V call is TRBV21-1, the J call TRBJ2-1; the D segment call TRBD1 is taken from the table without a DNA check. TRBV21-1 is termed a pseudogene. This CDR3 is 17 amino acids long.

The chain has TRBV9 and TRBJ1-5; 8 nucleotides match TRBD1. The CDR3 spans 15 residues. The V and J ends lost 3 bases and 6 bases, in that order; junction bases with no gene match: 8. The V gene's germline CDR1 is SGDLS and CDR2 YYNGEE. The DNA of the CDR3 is TGTGCCAGCAGCGGACAGGGGCTAGAGGGTCAGCCCCAGCATTTT. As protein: CASSGQGLEGQPQHF.

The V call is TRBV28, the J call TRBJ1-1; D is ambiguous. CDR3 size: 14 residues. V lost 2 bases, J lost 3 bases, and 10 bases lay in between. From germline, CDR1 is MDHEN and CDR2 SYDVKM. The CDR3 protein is CASSLEVAYTEAFF. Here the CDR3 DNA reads TGTGCCAGCAGTTTAGAAGTAGCGTACACTGAAGCTTTCTTT.

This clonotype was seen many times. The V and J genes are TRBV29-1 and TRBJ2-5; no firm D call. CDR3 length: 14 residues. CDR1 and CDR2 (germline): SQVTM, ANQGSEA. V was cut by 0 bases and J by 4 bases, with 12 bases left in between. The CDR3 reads CSVEEASWAETQYF. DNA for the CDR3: TGCAGCGTTGAAGAAGCCTCCTGGGCAGAGACCCAGTACTTC.

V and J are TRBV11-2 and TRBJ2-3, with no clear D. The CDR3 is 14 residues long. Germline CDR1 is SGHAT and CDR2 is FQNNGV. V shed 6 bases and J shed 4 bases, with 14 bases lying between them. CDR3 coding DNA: TGTGCCAGCAGTCTGGAACGGCAGTCAGATACGCAGTATTTT. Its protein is CASSLERQSDTQYF. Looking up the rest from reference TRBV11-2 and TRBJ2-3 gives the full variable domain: EAGVAQSPRYKIIEKRQSVAFWCNPISGHATLYWYQQILGQGPKLLIQFQNNGVVDDSQLPKDRFSAERLKGVDSTLKIQPAKLEDSAVYLCASSLERQSDTQYFGPGTRLTVL.

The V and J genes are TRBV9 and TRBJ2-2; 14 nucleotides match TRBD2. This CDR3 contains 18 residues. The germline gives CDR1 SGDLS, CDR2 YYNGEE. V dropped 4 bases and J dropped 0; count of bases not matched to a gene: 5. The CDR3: CASSTGLAGATNTGELFF. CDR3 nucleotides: TGTGCCAGCAGCACGGGACTAGCGGGGGCCACGAACACCGGGGAGCTGTTTTTT.

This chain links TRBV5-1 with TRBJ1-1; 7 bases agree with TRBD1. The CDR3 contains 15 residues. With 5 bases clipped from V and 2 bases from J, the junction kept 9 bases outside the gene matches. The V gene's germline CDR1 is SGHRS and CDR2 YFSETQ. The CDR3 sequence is CASSSGQAGNTEAFF. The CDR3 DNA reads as TGCGCCAGCAGTTCTGGACAGGCCGGAAACACTGAAGCTTTCTTT.

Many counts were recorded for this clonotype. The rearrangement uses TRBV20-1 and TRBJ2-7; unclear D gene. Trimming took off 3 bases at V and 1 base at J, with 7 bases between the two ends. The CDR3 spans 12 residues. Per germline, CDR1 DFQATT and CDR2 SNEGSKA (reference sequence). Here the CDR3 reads CSASPTSYEQYF. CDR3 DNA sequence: TGCAGTGCTAGCCCCACTTCCTACGAGCAGTACTTC.

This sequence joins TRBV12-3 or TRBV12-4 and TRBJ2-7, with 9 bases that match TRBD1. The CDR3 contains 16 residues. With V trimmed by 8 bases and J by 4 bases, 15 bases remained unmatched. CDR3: CASRSGWGQGGYEQYF. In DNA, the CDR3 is TGTGCCAGCCGATCAGGGTGGGGACAGGGTGGGTACGAGCAGTACTTC.

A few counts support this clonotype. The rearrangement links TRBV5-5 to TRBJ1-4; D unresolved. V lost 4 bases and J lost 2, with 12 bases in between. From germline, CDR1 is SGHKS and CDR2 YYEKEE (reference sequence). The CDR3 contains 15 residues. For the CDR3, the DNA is TGTGCCAGCAGCCGGGCCCCTGGGACTAATGAAAAACTGTTTTTT. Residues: CASSRAPGTNEKLFF. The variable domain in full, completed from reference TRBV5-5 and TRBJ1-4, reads DAGVTQSPTHLIKTRGQQVTLRCSPISGHKSVSWYQQVLGQGPQFIFQYYEKEERGRGNFPDRFSARQFPNYSSELNVNALLLGDSALYLCASSRAPGTNEKLFFGSGTQLSVL.

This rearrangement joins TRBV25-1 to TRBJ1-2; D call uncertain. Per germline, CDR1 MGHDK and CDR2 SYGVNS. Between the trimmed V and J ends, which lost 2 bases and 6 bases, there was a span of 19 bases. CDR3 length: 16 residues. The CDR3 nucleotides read TGTGCCAGCAGTGAAACCAGGATAGGCACATTGGATGGCTACACCTTC. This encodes CASSETRIGTLDGYTF.

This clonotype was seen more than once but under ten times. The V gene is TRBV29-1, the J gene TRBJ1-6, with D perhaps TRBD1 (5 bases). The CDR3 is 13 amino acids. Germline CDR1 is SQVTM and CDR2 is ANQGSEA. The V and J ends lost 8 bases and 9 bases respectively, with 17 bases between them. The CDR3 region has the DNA TGCAGCCACCCGGGGCCCAAAGGTTCACCCCTCCACTTT. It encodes CSHPGPKGSPLHF.

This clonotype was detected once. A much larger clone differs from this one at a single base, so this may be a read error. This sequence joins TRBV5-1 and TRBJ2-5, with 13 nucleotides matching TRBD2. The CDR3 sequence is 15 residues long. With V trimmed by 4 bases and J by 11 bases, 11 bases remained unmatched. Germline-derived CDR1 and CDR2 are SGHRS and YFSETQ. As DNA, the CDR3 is TGCGCCAGCAGCCTTGAGGGACTAGCGGGAAGGGAGCAGTACTTC. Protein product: CASSLEGLAGREQYF.

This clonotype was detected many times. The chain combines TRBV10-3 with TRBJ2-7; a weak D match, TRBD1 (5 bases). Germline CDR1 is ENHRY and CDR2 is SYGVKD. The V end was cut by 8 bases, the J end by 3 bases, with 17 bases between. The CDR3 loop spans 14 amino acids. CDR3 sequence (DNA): TGTGCCATCGCCGGACAAGGGCTTCTCTACGAGCAGTACTTC. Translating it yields CAIAGQGLLYEQYF.

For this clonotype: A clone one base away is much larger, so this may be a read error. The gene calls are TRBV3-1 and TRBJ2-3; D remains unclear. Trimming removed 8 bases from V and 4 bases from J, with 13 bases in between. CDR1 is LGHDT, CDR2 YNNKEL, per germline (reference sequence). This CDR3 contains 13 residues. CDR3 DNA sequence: TGTGCCAGCGAATACACTGAGCCAGATACGCAGTATTTT. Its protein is CASEYTEPDTQYF.